These 2 T cell receptor beta chains originate from one sample sequenced in a study of T cells in Graves' hyperthyroidism and ophthalmopathy. What was amplified from RNA transcripts were TCR beta CDR3 regions. HTBI primers were employed in a first-round RT-PCR of the TCR CDR3. TCRdb ran MiXCR on the multiplex PCR reads and lists one entry per CDR3 protein. The data show about 350,000 distinct CDR3 sequences, around 18% seen once. The sequencing sample was made of blood. Receptors originate from a woman aged 40 to 55 with Graves' ophthalmopathy.

J is TRBJ1-1 and V is TRBV7-3; TRBD1 is a possible D gene (6 bases). The CDR3 totals 15 residues. Germline-derived CDR1 and CDR2 are SGHTA and FQGTGA. V lost 1 base and J 1 base, leaving 10 bases between the germline ends. The CDR3 DNA reads as TGTGCCAGCAGCTTAATAGGGGGGGCGAACACTGAAGCTTTCTTT. Protein product: CASSLIGGANTEAFF.

V usage is TRBV11-2 and J usage is TRBJ2-2; TRBD1 aligns across 12 bases. After removal of 6 bases from V and 7 bases from J, the junction contained 6 bases not matched to a gene. The CDR3 has 15 residues. CDR1 and CDR2 (germline): SGHAT, FQNNGV. CDR3 residues: CASRIGTGGGGELFF. The DNA for the CDR3 is TGTGCCAGCAGAATCGGGACAGGGGGCGGCGGGGAGCTGTTTTTT.